A single sample is the source of the 26 T cell receptor beta chains below, sequenced in a study of blood T cell repertoires in COVID-19. The protocol was immunoSEQ multiplex PCR, while the TCRdb copy is restricted to in-frame clones and leaves out a portion. Of around 37,000 clones in the sample, around four fifths were seen once. What was sequenced was peripheral blood. The receptors here all came from a man between 60 and 70 years old with COVID-19, enrolled during active disease.

This clone has just one count. This rearrangement joins TRBV9 to TRBJ2-1, with unresolved D. There are 16 residues in the CDR3. Germline V gene lookup returns CDR1 SGDLS and CDR2 YYNGEE. V lost 4 bases and J 0 bases, leaving 14 bases between the germline ends. The CDR3 DNA reads as TGTGCCAGCAGCCCCACCTGGCGGAGCTCCTACAATGAGCAGTTCTTC. Residues: CASSPTWRSSYNEQFF.

This sequence joins TRBV3-1 (or the pseudogene TRBV3-2) and TRBJ2-3; D is uncertain. Deletions cut 6 bases from V and 2 bases from J, with 9 bases between. CDR3 length equals 13 residues. The V gene's germline CDR1 is LGHDT and CDR2 YNNKEL (reference sequence). The CDR3: CASRQSVTDTQYF. The CDR3 nucleotides read TGTGCCAGCAGGCAGAGCGTCACAGATACGCAGTATTTT.

The chain combines TRBV29-1 with TRBJ2-7, with 13 bases matching TRBD2. The germline gives CDR1 SQVTM, CDR2 ANQGSEA. This CDR3 comprises 14 residues. Trimming cost V 6 bases and J 5 bases; bases outside gene matches: 7. The chain's CDR3 is CSVRTSGRFDEQYF. CDR3 DNA: TGCAGCGTCCGGACTAGCGGGAGATTTGACGAGCAGTACTTC.

This clone came up once. This rearrangement joins TRBV19 to TRBJ1-2; 8 nucleotides align to TRBD1. V lost 6 bases to trimming and J lost 5 bases; unmatched junction nucleotides: 8. Germline V gene sequence: CDR1 LNHDA, CDR2 SQIVND (reference sequence). This CDR3 has 14 residues. The CDR3 region is CASRDGQGGYGYTF. The CDR3 bases are TGTGCCAGTAGGGACGGACAGGGAGGATATGGCTACACCTTC.

The J gene is TRBJ1-1, the V gene TRBV19, with a weak D call TRBD1 (5 bases). Germline V gives CDR1 LNHDA, CDR2 SQIVND (reference sequence). The V gene lost 3 bases and the J gene lost 0 bases, with 20 bases spanning the gap. The CDR3 is made up of 18 amino acids. CDR3 protein: CASSIFGGTGSVNTEAFF. The CDR3 DNA sequence: TGTGCCAGTAGTATTTTCGGGGGAACGGGGTCAGTGAACACTGAAGCTTTCTTT. Looking up the rest from reference TRBV19 and TRBJ1-1 gives the full variable domain: DGGITQSPKYLFRKEGQNVTLSCEQNLNHDAMYWYRQDPGQGLRLIYYSQIVNDFQKGDIAEGYSVSREKKESFPLTVTSAQKNPTAFYLCASSIFGGTGSVNTEAFFGQGTRLTVV.

This clone appeared a few times. This chain connects TRBV30 to TRBJ2-3, with 7 bases that match TRBD2. This CDR3 comprises 15 residues. Germline CDR1 GTSNPN, CDR2 SVGIG (reference sequence). J lost 0 bases, V lost 0 bases, and 3 bases had no gene match. CDR3 region: CAWSVDSGSTDTQYF. The CDR3 coding sequence is TGTGCCTGGAGTGTAGATAGCGGGAGCACAGATACGCAGTATTTT.

The chain has TRBV5-4 and TRBJ2-3; the D is unclear. Trimming took off 1 base at V and 1 base at J, with 10 bases between the two ends. Germline CDR1 and CDR2: SGHNT and YYREEE (reference sequence). This CDR3 spans 15 amino acids. The chain's CDR3 is CASSLSQVGTDTQYF. In nucleotides, the CDR3 is TGTGCCAGCAGCTTGTCGCAGGTGGGCACAGATACGCAGTATTTT.

The chain links TRBV9 to TRBJ2-7; a weak D match, TRBD1 (6 bases). V lost 0 bases and J lost 2, with 12 bases in between. In germline, CDR1 is SGDLS, CDR2 YYNGEE. CDR3 length: 15 residues. CDR3 nucleotide sequence: TGTGCCAGCAGCGTAGGGACAGTTGGCCCCTACGAGCAGTACTTC. Its translation: CASSVGTVGPYEQYF.

The chain is built from TRBV3-1 (or the pseudogene TRBV3-2) and TRBJ1-2, with TRBD1 identical over 8 bases. Germline CDR1 reads LGHDT; CDR2 reads YNNKEL (reference sequence). The CDR3 runs 16 residues. J gave up 4 bases and V 2 bases, and 9 bases lay outside the gene matches. CDR3 in DNA: TGTGCCAGCAGCCAACGGCAAGGACAGGGCGGCTATGGCTACACCTTC. It translates to CASSQRQGQGGYGYTF.

This chain links TRBV14 with TRBJ1-1, with 9 positions matching TRBD1. Trimming removed 4 bases from V and 3 bases from J; junction bases left unmatched: 6. Germline CDR1 and CDR2: SGHDN and FVKESK. CDR3 length: 15 amino acids. The CDR3 spells CASSRGTGWDTEAFF. The DNA for the CDR3 is TGTGCCAGCAGCCGCGGGACAGGGTGGGACACTGAAGCTTTCTTT.

The rearrangement uses TRBV30 and TRBJ2-1; D is unresolved. The CDR3 is made up of 11 amino acids. Germline lookup yields CDR1 GTSNPN and CDR2 SVGIG (reference sequence). Trimming pared 0 bases from V and 9 bases from J, leaving 6 bases between. For the CDR3, the DNA is TGTGCCTGGAGTGTAGGCGGTGAGCAGTTCTTC. Its translation: CAWSVGGEQFF.

J is TRBJ2-1 and V is TRBV4-2, with 8 nucleotides matching TRBD2. CDR3 size: 13 residues. Germline loops: CDR1 LGHNA, CDR2 YNFKEQ. V lost 4 bases, J lost 10 bases, and 6 bases stayed unmatched. The CDR3 nucleotides are TGTGCCAGCAGCCGGTCGACTAGCGAGGAGCAGTTCTTC. This codes for CASSRSTSEEQFF.

The chain employs TRBV7-9 and TRBJ2-1, with 14 bases identical to TRBD2. The CDR3 length is 15 residues. With 5 bases clipped from V and 7 bases from J, the junction kept 4 bases outside the gene matches. CDR1 SEHNR and CDR2 FQNEAQ come from the germline V gene (reference sequence). The CDR3 coding sequence is TGTGCCAGCAGCGAGGGACTAGCGGGAGTGAATGAGCAGTTCTTC. Protein: CASSEGLAGVNEQFF.

This clone was seen a handful of times. J is TRBJ2-7 and V is TRBV12-3 or TRBV12-4; D not resolved. The CDR3 totals 12 residues. V was cut by 6 bases and J by 0 bases, with 6 bases left in between. The CDR3 spells CASRGYSYEQYF. CDR3 bases: TGTGCCAGCAGGGGCTACTCCTACGAGCAGTACTTC.

The CDR3 region has the DNA TGTGCCATCAGTGAAGGACAGGGGGTAACTGAAGCTTTCTTT. Its translation is CAISEGQGVTEAFF. The rearrangement joins TRBV10-3 to TRBJ1-1; 10 bases match TRBD1. The CDR3 is 14 residues long. Trimming took 3 bases from V and 5 from J; bases not matched to a gene: 3. Germline CDR1 reads ENHRY; CDR2 reads SYGVKD.

The rearrangement links TRBV6-2 or TRBV6-3 to TRBJ1-5, with 9 bases that match TRBD1. The CDR3 loop spans 15 amino acids. The V gene end was trimmed by 6 bases and the J gene end by 2 bases; junction bases not matched to a gene: 5. CDR1 is MNHEY and CDR2 is SVGEGT in the germline V gene. CDR3 protein: CASSKGQGRNQPQHF. CDR3 sequence (DNA): TGTGCCAGCAGCAAGGGACAGGGACGCAATCAGCCCCAGCATTTT.

Points on this clone: In the same sample, other DNA sequences code for this CDR3. This chain joins TRBV28 and TRBJ1-1; a possible D gene is TRBD1 (6 bases). Germline CDR1 MDHEN, CDR2 SYDVKM. The CDR3 loop spans 14 amino acids. V was cut by 6 bases and J by 1 base, with 12 bases left in between. The CDR3 spells CASSLGQRNTEAFF. The DNA of the CDR3 is TGTGCCAGCAGCTTGGGACAACGGAACACTGAAGCTTTCTTT.

The V call is TRBV30, the J call TRBJ2-5, with 7 bases matching TRBD2. Germline loops: CDR1 GTSNPN, CDR2 SVGIG (reference sequence). After removal of 3 bases from V and 4 bases from J, the junction contained 8 bases not matched to a gene. CDR3 length equals 14 residues. CDR3 protein: CAWRRGSGGETQYF. For the CDR3, the DNA is TGTGCCTGGAGACGCGGGAGCGGAGGAGAGACCCAGTACTTC.

As DNA, the CDR3 is TGTGCCAGCAGCGTAGAGGGAGGAACAGGAGAGACCCAGTACTTC. Protein sequence: CASSVEGGTGETQYF. The V and J genes are TRBV9 and TRBJ2-5, with D perhaps matching TRBD2 (6 bases). CDR3 length equals 15 residues. Trimming left V 0 bases short and J 4 bases short, with 13 bases between. The germline V gene encodes CDR1 SGDLS and CDR2 YYNGEE.

The DNA of the CDR3 is TGCGCCAGCAGTCAATCCACGACAGGGAAGGATTGCACTGAAGCTTTCTTT. Encoded protein: CASSQSTTGKDCTEAFF. The V gene is TRBV23-1, the J gene TRBJ1-1; 7 bases align to TRBD1. TRBV23-1 is identified as an open reading frame with a role that is uncertain. V shed 0 bases and J 4 bases; nucleotides not matched to a gene: 11. The CDR3 is 17 amino acids.

The gene calls are TRBV5-4 and TRBJ1-4; D not certain. Germline values: CDR1 SGHNT, CDR2 YYREEE (reference sequence). The CDR3 loop spans 14 amino acids. V lost 0 bases and J 2 bases, leaving 5 bases between the germline ends. The CDR3 spells CASSLDQTNEKLFF. CDR3 bases: TGTGCCAGCAGCTTGGACCAGACTAATGAAAAACTGTTTTTT.

The gene calls are TRBV6-6 and TRBJ2-1, with D possibly being TRBD1 (6 bases). The CDR3 extends over 16 amino acids. Trimming removed 6 bases at V and 5 bases at J, with 20 bases between. CDR1 is MNHNY, CDR2 SVGAGI, per germline (reference sequence). The CDR3 spells CASSQLGAGADNEQFF. CDR3 bases: TGTGCCAGCAGCCAACTCGGGGCAGGGGCCGACAATGAGCAGTTCTTC.

The V gene is TRBV12-3 or TRBV12-4, the J gene TRBJ1-1; D remains unclear. The V end lost 3 bases, the J end lost 4 bases, and 9 bases lay between the germline ends. This CDR3 region has 13 residues. The DNA of the CDR3 is TGTGCCAGCAGTTTGTGGGGAGGCACTGAAGCTTTCTTT. This sequence encodes CASSLWGGTEAFF.

The gene calls are TRBV5-8 and TRBJ1-2, with D unclear. The V gene's germline CDR1 is SGHTS and CDR2 YDEGEE. Trimming cost V 0 bases and J 0 bases, with 9 bases left between them. There are 15 residues in the CDR3. As DNA, the CDR3 is TGTGCCAGCAGCTTGGGAAGGAGAGCTAACTATGGCTACACCTTC. Protein sequence: CASSLGRRANYGYTF.

CDR3 sequence: CASSIPGGTGELFF. As DNA, the CDR3 is TGTGCCAGCTCAATCCCGGGTGGCACCGGGGAGCTGTTTTTT. The J gene is TRBJ2-2, the V gene TRBV18; no firm D call. Trimming took off 5 bases at V and 4 bases at J, with 11 bases between the two ends. The germline V gene has CDR1 KGHSH and CDR2 LQKENI. CDR3 length: 14 amino acids.

The V call is TRBV5-1, the J call TRBJ2-4; TRBD1 is a possible D gene (6 bases). Per the germline V gene, CDR1 is SGHRS and CDR2 is YFSETQ. V lost 0 bases, J lost 11 bases, and 9 bases lay in between. This CDR3 has 12 amino acids. This CDR3 is CASSLDQGLQYF. The DNA of the CDR3 is TGCGCCAGCAGCTTGGATCAGGGGCTTCAGTACTTC.